This T cell receptor (beta chain) appears in the sequencing data of a study of tumor and adjacent non-tumor tissue in lung cancer (dated by TCRdb to between 2017 and 2018). As for the study more broadly: Of the cohort, 12 patients had adenocarcinoma, 2 had squamous cell carcinoma and 1 had small cell lung cancer. Sequencing produced fewer than 150,000,000 productive TCRbeta reads in total, an average of about 4 million reads per sample. Ages among the 15 or so patients ranged from about 31 to 80 years, there were roughly ten men and 5 women, and disease was at TNM stage I to III. About 30 paired specimens, one tumor and one normal lung sample per patient, were profiled by TCRbeta CDR3 sequencing. The study compared bulk TCRbeta repertoires between lung tumor tissue and matched distant non-tumor lung tissue from fewer than 19 lung cancer patients. Broader findings and caveats from the paper: Only 15 or so patients were included in the cohort, and the need for larger samples and more detailed clinical data was noted by the authors. The methods do not name the sequencing platform or mention unique molecular identifiers. TCR diversity (inverse Simpson) was significantly higher in tumor than in normal lung tissue (approximately 440 vs 150, P = 0.0075, Mann-Whitney U test). TCR diversity was significantly higher in younger patients, and greater tumor TCR diversity was associated with shorter overall survival and shorter disease-free survival. In normal lung, the top 100 clones accounted for a significantly larger cumulative share of the repertoire than in tumor tissue. Because peripheral blood was not sequenced, the blood TCRbeta repertoires of the lung cancer patients in the study went unexamined.

Receptor libraries were prepared by multiplex PCR. The sequencing machine was an Illumina HiSeq 2500. TCRbeta libraries were built by three rounds of nested PCR using primers (Table S4), following protocols modified from ARM-PCR. Before sequencing, PCR products of 200-500 bp were excised from the gel and purified with the QIAquick gel extraction kit. On the study's bioinformatics: Trimmomatic was used to clean the reads, FLASH merged the cleaned reads into complete CDR3 sequences, and MiTCR assigned the sequences to V(D)J germline segments. Clonal diversity was computed as the inverse Simpson's index with VDJtools. In-frame sequences without a premature stop codon were defined as productive reads. The public reads were run again by TCRdb, first through fastp at Q25 and then through MiXCR, and only productive beta chains were kept. When rows share a CDR3 protein, they turn into one entry using the most common DNA and genes. The V and J calls were determined by TCRdb, not by the authors. For this sample there are 130,000 or so distinct CDR3 sequences; 55% to 75% appear just once. The top ten hold over 10% of the sample.

RNA was isolated from bulk, unsorted tissue, and RNA quality was assessed with a NanoDrop ND-1000 and an Agilent 2100. All donors had newly diagnosed lung cancer, had not received prior chemotherapy, and were admitted for thoracic surgery in China between August and November 2014. The study excluded patients who had received radiotherapy or chemotherapy before or who had another cancer at the same time. Pieces of surgical tissue measuring about 1-2.2 cm3 were kept in RNAlater solution and stored at -80 degrees C until use. The CDR3 spans 15 residues, from the cysteine through the phenylalanine. Only the CDR3 DNA stays, 45 bases, in frame from base 1. From the germline V gene (reference sequence), CDR1 is SGHNT and CDR2 is YYREEE. V is cut back by 4 bases and J by 2 bases, with 3 bases in the junction unmatched. Remarks on this clonotype: The clone's antigen remains unknown. Base-call qualities are not available, and no considerably larger clone is one nucleotide away.

The origin of this receptor is a man aged 25 to 40 with non-small cell lung cancer. The specimen was lung tumor tissue. The chain couples TRBV5-4 to TRBJ2-3; TRBD2 lines up with 11 middle nucleotides. Here the CDR3 is given as CASSAGLADTDTQYF. DNA sequence: TGTGCCAGCAGCGCGGGACTAGCGGACACAGATACGCAGTATTTT.